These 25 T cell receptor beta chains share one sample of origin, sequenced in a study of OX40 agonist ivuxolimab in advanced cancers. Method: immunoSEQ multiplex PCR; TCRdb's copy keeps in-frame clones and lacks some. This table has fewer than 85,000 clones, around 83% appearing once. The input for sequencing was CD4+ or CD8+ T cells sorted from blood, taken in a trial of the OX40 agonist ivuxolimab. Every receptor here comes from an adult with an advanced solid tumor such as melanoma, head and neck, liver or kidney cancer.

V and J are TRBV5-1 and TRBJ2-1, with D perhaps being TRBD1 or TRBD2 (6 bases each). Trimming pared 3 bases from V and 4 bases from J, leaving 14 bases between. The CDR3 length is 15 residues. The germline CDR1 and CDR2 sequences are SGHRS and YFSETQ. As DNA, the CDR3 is TGCGCCAGCAGCTCCCCCGAAGGGGGGTACAATGAGCAGTTCTTC. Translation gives CASSSPEGGYNEQFF.

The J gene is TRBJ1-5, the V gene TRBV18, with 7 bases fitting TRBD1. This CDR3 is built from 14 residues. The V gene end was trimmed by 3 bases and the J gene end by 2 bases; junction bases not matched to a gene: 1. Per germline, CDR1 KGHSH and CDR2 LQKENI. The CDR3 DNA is TGTGCCAGCTCACCCGGACAGGGCAATCAGCCCCAGCATTTT. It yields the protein CASSPGQGNQPQHF.

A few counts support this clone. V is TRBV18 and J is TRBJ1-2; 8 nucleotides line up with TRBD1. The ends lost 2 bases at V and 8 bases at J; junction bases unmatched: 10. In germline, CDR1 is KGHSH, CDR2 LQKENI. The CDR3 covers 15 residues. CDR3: CASSPVAGGARGYTF. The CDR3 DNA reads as TGTGCCAGCTCACCAGTAGCAGGGGGCGCGAGAGGCTACACCTTC.

The CDR3 is CASSLFGTGVAYEQYF. CDR3 nucleotides: TGTGCCAGCAGCTTATTCGGGACAGGGGTCGCCTACGAGCAGTACTTC. V and J are TRBV7-9 and TRBJ2-7; the match to TRBD1 covers 10 bases. The V and J ends lost 2 bases and 2 bases, in that order; junction bases with no gene match: 6. Germline CDR1 and CDR2: SEHNR and FQNEAQ (reference sequence). This CDR3 spans 16 amino acids. The full variable domain, in which reference TRBV7-9 and TRBJ2-7 provide the parts outside the CDR3, is DTGVSQNPRHKITKRGQNVTFRCDPISEHNRLYWYRQTLGQGPEFLTYFQNEAQLEKSRLLSDRFSAERPKGSFSTLEIQRTEQGDSAMYLCASSLFGTGVAYEQYFGPGTRLTVT.

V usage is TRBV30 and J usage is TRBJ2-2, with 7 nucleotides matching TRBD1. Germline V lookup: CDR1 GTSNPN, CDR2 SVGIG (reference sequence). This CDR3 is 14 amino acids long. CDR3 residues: CASKGASNTGELFF. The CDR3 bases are TGTGCTTCTAAGGGGGCCTCGAACACCGGGGAGCTGTTTTTT. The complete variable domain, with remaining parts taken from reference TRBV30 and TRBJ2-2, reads SQTIHQWPATLVQPVGSPLSLECTVEGTSNPNLYWYRQAAGRGLQLLFYSVGIGQISSEVPQNLSASRPQDRQFILSSKKLLLSDSGFYLCASKGASNTGELFFGEGSRLTVL.

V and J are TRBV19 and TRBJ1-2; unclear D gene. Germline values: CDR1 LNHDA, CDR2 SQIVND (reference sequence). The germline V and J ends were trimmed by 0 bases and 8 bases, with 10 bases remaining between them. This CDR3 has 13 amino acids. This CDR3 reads CASSIDPKLGYTF. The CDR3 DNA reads TGTGCCAGTAGTATAGACCCCAAGTTGGGCTACACCTTC.

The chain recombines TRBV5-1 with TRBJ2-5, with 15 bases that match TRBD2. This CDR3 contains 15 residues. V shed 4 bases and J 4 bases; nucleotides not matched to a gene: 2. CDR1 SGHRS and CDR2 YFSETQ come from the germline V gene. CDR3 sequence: CASSEGLAGGETQYF. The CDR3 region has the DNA TGCGCCAGCAGCGAGGGACTAGCGGGGGGAGAGACCCAGTACTTC.

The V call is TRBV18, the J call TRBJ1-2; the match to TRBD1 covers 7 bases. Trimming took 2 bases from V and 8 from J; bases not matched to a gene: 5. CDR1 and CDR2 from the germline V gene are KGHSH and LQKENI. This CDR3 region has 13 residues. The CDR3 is CASSPTGAGGYTF. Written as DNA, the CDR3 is TGTGCCAGCTCACCAACAGGGGCAGGGGGCTACACCTTC.

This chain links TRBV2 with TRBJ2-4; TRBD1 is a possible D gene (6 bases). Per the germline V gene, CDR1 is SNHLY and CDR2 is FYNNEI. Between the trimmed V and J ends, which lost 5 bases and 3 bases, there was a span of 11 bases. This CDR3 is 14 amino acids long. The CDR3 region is CASSPGQNKNIQYF. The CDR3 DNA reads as TGTGCCAGCAGTCCCGGACAGAACAAAAACATTCAGTACTTC.

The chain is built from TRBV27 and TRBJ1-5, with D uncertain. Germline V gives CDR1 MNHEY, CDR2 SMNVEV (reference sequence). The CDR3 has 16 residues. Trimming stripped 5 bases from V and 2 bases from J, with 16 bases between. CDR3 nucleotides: TGTGCCAGCAGTCCCCGGGGAGGTGGGGGCAATCAGCCCCAGCATTTT. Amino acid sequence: CASSPRGGGGNQPQHF.

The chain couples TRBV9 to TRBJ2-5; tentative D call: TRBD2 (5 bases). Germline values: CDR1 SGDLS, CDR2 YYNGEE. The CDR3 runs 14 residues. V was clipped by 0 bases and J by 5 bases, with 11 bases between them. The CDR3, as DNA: TGTGCCAGCAGCGTAGCTGAGGGCCGGGAGACCCAGTACTTC. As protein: CASSVAEGRETQYF.

CDR3 region: CASSQEWGQPQHF. DNA for the CDR3: TGTGCCAGCAGTCAGGAGTGGGGACAGCCCCAGCATTTT. This chain links TRBV6-4 with TRBJ1-5; D uncertain. In germline, CDR1 is MRHNA, CDR2 SNTAGT. Between the trimmed V and J ends, which lost 5 bases and 7 bases, there was a span of 12 bases. The length of the CDR3 is 13 residues.

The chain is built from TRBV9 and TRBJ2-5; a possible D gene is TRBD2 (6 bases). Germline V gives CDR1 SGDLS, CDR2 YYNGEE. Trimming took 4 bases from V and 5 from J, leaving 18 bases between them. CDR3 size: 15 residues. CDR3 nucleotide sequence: TGTGCCAGCAGCCCCTCCCGACTAGTGGGGGAGACCCAGTACTTC. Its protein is CASSPSRLVGETQYF.

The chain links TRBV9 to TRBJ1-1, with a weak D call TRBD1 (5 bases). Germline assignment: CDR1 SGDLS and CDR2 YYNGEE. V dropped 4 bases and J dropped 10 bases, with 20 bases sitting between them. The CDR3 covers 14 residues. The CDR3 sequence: CASSPRGRGDGAFF. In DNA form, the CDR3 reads TGTGCCAGCAGCCCGAGAGGGAGAGGGGATGGAGCTTTCTTT.

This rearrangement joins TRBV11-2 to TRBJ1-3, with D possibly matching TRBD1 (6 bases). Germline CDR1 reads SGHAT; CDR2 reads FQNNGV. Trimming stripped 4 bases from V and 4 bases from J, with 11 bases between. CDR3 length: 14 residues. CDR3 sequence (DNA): TGTGCCAGCAGCTGGGGGACAAAAGGAAACACCATATATTTT. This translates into CASSWGTKGNTIYF.

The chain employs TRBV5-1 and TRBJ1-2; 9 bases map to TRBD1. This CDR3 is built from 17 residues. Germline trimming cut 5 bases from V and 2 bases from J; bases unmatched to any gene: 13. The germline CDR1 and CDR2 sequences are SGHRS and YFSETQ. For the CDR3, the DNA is TGCGCCAGCAGGGCGAGGGGTGAACAGGGGGCCAACTATGGCTACACCTTC. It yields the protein CASRARGEQGANYGYTF. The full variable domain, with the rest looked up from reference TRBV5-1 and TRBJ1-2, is KAGVTQTPRYLIKTRGQQVTLSCSPISGHRSVSWYQQTPGQGLQFLFEYFSETQRNKGNFPGRFSGRQFSNSRSEMNVSTLELGDSALYLCASRARGEQGANYGYTFGSGTRLTVV.

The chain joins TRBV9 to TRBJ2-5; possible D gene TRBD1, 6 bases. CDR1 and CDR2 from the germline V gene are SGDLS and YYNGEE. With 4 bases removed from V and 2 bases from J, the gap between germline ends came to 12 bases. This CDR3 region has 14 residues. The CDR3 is CASSTTGIQETQYF. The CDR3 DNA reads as TGTGCCAGCAGCACTACAGGGATACAAGAGACCCAGTACTTC.

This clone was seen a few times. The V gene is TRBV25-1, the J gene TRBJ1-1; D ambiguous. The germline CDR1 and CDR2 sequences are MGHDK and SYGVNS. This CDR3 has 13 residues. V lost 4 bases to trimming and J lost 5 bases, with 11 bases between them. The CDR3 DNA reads TGTGCCAGCAGTGCCCGAGGTACAACTGAAGCTTTCTTT. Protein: CASSARGTTEAFF.

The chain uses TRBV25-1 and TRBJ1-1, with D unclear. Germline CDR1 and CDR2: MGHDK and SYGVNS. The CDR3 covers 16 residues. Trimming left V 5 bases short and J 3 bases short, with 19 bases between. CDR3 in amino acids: CASSFSTGMWDTEAFF. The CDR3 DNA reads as TGTGCCAGCAGTTTCTCAACGGGTATGTGGGACACTGAAGCTTTCTTT.

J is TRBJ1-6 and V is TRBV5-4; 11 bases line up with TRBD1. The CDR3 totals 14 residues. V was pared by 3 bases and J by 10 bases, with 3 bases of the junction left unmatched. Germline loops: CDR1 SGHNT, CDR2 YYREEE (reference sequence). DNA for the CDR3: TGTGCCAGCAGCTGGGGACAGGGGGACTCACCCCTCCACTTT. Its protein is CASSWGQGDSPLHF.

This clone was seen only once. The CDR3 coding sequence is TGTGCCAGCAGGGATAGCGGGATCGGCACAGATACGCAGTATTTT. It yields the protein CASRDSGIGTDTQYF. The chain is built from TRBV6-5 and TRBJ2-3; 8 positions match TRBD2. The junction had 6 bases not matched to a gene; V was cut back by 6 bases and J by 1 base. CDR1 is MNHEY, CDR2 SVGAGI, per germline. CDR3 size: 15 residues.

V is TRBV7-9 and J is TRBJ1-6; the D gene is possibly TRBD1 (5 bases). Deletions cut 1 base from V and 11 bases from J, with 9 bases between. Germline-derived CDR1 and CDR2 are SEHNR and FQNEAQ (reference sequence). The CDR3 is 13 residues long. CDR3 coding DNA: TGTGCCAGCAGCTTAGACGTCAGGGCACCCCTCCACTTT. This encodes CASSLDVRAPLHF.

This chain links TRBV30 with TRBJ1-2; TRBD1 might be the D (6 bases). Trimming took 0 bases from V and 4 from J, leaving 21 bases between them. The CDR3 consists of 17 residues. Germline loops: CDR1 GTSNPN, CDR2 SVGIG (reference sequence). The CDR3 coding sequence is TGTGCCTGGAGTGTAAGGGCCCGAACAGGGATTCCCTATGGCTACACCTTC. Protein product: CAWSVRARTGIPYGYTF. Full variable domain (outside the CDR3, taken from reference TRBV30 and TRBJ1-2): SQTIHQWPATLVQPVGSPLSLECTVEGTSNPNLYWYRQAAGRGLQLLFYSVGIGQISSEVPQNLSASRPQDRQFILSSKKLLLSDSGFYLCAWSVRARTGIPYGYTFGSGTRLTVV.

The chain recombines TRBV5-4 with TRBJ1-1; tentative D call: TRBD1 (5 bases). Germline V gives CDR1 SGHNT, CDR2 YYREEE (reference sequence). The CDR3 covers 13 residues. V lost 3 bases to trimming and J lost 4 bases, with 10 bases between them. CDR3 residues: CASSWTGTTEAFF. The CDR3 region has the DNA TGTGCCAGCAGCTGGACGGGGACCACTGAAGCTTTCTTT. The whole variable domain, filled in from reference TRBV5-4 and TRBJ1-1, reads ETGVTQSPTHLIKTRGQQVTLRCSSQSGHNTVSWYQQALGQGPQFIFQYYREEENGRGNFPPRFSGLQFPNYSSELNVNALELDDSALYLCASSWTGTTEAFFGQGTRLTVV.

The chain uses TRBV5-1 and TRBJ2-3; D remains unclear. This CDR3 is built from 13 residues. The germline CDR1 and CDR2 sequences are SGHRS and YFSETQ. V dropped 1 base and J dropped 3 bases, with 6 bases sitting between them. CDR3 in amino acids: CASSLIATDTQYF. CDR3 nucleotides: TGCGCCAGCAGCTTGATCGCTACAGATACGCAGTATTTT. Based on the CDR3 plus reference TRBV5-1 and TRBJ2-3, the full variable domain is KAGVTQTPRYLIKTRGQQVTLSCSPISGHRSVSWYQQTPGQGLQFLFEYFSETQRNKGNFPGRFSGRQFSNSRSEMNVSTLELGDSALYLCASSLIATDTQYFGPGTRLTVL.